This T cell receptor beta chain was found in a study of human CD4 T cells and Enterobacteriaceae (dated by TCRdb to 2018 to 2020). Ex vivo total memory CD4+ samples were sequenced at deep level, with detection sensitivity of one cell in 200,000. The QIAamp DNA Micro Kit was used to extract genomic DNA from cell pellets, and spectrophotometry was used to check the DNA quantity and purity. The immunoSEQ multiplex PCR assay was used to amplify the TCR Vbeta CDR3 regions. The Illumina HiSeq platform was used to sequence the amplicons. Retrieved sequences were 87 nucleotides long and contained the CDR3 region. Per the authors' processing: A clonotype was defined as a unique productive TCR Vbeta nucleotide sequence, quantified by productive template frequency from ImmunoSEQ Analyzer V3.0. A threshold set at the top 5th percentile of each frequency-ranked repertoire was used to define expanded clonotypes. Repertoire overlap was computed as Chao-Jaccard with the R package fossil and visualized by nonmetric multidimensional scaling with the R package MASS. Entries here come from immuneACCESS through TCRdb and include only in-frame sequences with V and J called. Some clones fail to appear in such tables; in the studies checked, an unresolved V gene covers under half of the shortfall, and the cause of the remainder is unknown. That table gives V, J and clone size, and the DNA gave D and trimming. For this sample there are some 30,000 clones; approximately 82% appear just once. The ten largest clones represent 1.7% of the sample.

Memory CD4+ T cells, defined as all CD4+ cells except CD45RA+CCR7+CD95- naive cells, were FACS-sorted on a FACSAria III to over 95% purity. Blood from healthy donors was obtained from blood donation centers in Switzerland. Positive selection with CD4 and CD14 magnetic microbeads was used to enrich total CD4+ T cells and monocytes. CD8+, CD14+, CD16+, CD56+, CD19+ and CD25-bright cells were excluded before sorting. In two blood donors, total memory CD4+ T cells were sequenced directly ex vivo to assess in vivo expansion of bacteria-reactive clonotypes. Isolation of peripheral blood mononuclear cells from donor blood was performed with Ficoll-Paque Plus. With regard to this clone: There is no known antigen for this receptor. Base quality data are lacking; no much larger clone is found one base away.

The full study reports these points: Reactivity of ex vivo clonotypes was inferred only by matching nucleotide sequences to CFSE-low cultures from the same donors. Compared with specific clonotypes, broadly cross-reactive clonotypes seemed more expanded ex vivo, with 11 of 19 and about 60% of the 34 falling in the top 5%.

The CDR3 measures 14 amino acids from cysteine to phenylalanine. The retained sequence is limited to the CDR3, 42 bases, with the frame set at the first base. At the junction V is shortened by 0 bases and J by 1 base, with 6 bases in between. Via the germline V gene, CDR1 is ENHRY and CDR2 SYGVKD. The receptor chain draws on TRBV10-3 and TRBJ1-1; the D gene cannot be resolved reliably. The TCR comes from a human donor in good health. Material: memory CD4+ T cells from blood. The sample's cell subset or site, from its label and the paper: total memory CD4 T cells sorted directly ex vivo, unstimulated. For the CDR3, the sequence is CAISESHPNTEAFF. The DNA sequence is given as TGTGCCATCAGTGAGTCGCACCCGAACACTGAAGCTTTCTTT.